This T cell receptor beta chain appears in the sequencing data of a study of Tregs in tolerant kidney transplant recipients (dated by TCRdb to the late 2010s). For the wider study: The transplants used related donors along with nonmyeloablative bone marrow transplantation, and in the human trials mixed chimerism was transient. Before combined kidney and bone marrow transplantation, this study identified donor-specific regulatory T cells using TCRbeta sequencing and then followed those same cells after transplant.

In the case of this clone: No antigen is known for it. Base-call qualities are not available, and no considerably larger clone is one nucleotide away.

Genomic DNA was extracted from sorted cells with the QIAGEN DNeasy Blood and Tissue Kit for TCRbeta CDR3 sequencing. High-throughput TCRbeta CDR3 sequencing, including PCR amplification with bias correction and internal controls, was performed commercially through immunoSEQ. The paper's data handling went like this. Unique productive TCRbeta sequences were defined by CDR3 nucleotide sequence when primers matched and otherwise by CDR3 amino acid sequence together with Vbeta and Jbeta genes. To correct sorting error, sequences shared between sorted populations at a frequency ratio of 2:1 or less were removed; the rest were assigned to the higher population. Donor-reactive sequences were defined as at least 5-fold expanded in CFSE-low cells versus unstimulated cells, with frequency of at least 0.01% in CFSE-low cells. Jensen-Shannon divergence calculated on the top 100 TCRbeta sequences ranked by frequency was used to measure repertoire divergence. When a sample had multiple sequencing runs, each run was corrected for sorting error separately and the runs were then pooled. TCRdb holds this immuneACCESS table with in-frame rearrangements only. Some clones are missing; in checked studies, unresolved V genes explain under half, and the rest has no known cause. V and J calls and clone size follow that table, whereas D and trimming were derived from the DNA. This sample gives under 95,000 clones in total; approximately 90% of them show up just once. The biggest ten clones account for approximately 0.35% of the sample.

The research as a whole found: In tolerant patients, donor-specific Tregs expanded more than Tregs overall, which suggests antigen-driven rather than nonspecific expansion. Because the study included only a small number of patients, the results must be confirmed in larger populations and under other immunosuppression protocols. For some patients, the PCR primers changed as time went on, which meant samples from those patients could not be compared with one another at the nucleotide level. Biological reproducibility was not directly addressed, though technical replication error appeared minimal. Expanding Tregs with activated donor B cells appeared to identify the most biologically relevant and donor-specific TCRbeta repertoire.

Explained via the paper, the time point label denotes: blood sample drawn before combined kidney and bone marrow transplant. Thawed PBMCs were FACS-sorted into unstimulated Tregs (CD4+CD25+CD127-), CD4+ non-Tregs (CD4+CD25-), CD4 cells and CD8 cells. Prior to Treg sorting, thawed PBMCs were rested overnight at 37 degrees C with 200 IU/ml IL-2. The patients were a few recipients of combined kidney and bone marrow transplants from the ITN036ST trial, and samples were available only for these trial subjects. Healthy control blood was processed to PBMCs with a Ficoll density gradient and then cryopreserved, whereas patient PBMCs were collected both before and after transplant. This clonotype was sampled from a human donor who received a combined kidney and bone marrow transplant. The sample was Tregs from blood, taken before the transplant.

The CDR3: CASTTGQRYGYTF. The DNA sequence is as follows: TGTGCCAGTACAACGGGACAGCGCTATGGCTACACCTTC. Recombination linked TRBV19 to TRBJ1-2; a stretch of 7 junction bases matches TRBD1. The germline V gene (reference sequence) yields LNHDA for CDR1 and SQIVND for CDR2. The CDR3 has 13 amino acids, counting the end cysteine and phenylalanine. The DNA shown is the 39-base CDR3, in frame from base 1. From V the trimming removes 7 bases and from J it removes 4 bases, while the gene matches leave 6 bases of the junction unaccounted for.